This T cell receptor beta chain was recovered during a study of T cell clones after liver transplantation. Overall study context: TCRbeta sequencing after a pre-transplant mixed lymphocyte reaction identified graft-donor-reactive clones, later tracked in post-transplant blood. General observations from the study: In 5 of 8 subjects, circulating graft-donor-reactive CD4 TCRbeta sequences fell significantly after transplant. These preliminary findings come from unstandardized post-transplant sampling times.

Thawed unstimulated PBMCs were FACS-sorted by CD3, CD4 and CD8 into two populations. The V gene lost 1 base and the J gene lost 3 bases, with 10 bases spanning the gap. Germline assignment: CDR1 GTSNPN and CDR2 SVGIG (reference sequence). This CDR3 spans 13 amino acids. On this clone itself: The antigen remains unidentified.

Clones were read by immunoSEQ multiplex PCR, and TCRdb kept only the in-frame ones, dropping some. The sample gives some 120,000 clones, just over 90% of which show up once; approximately 0.84% is in the top ten. This receptor was obtained from a human patient who received a liver transplant. Some T cells here may be from the graft donor. The source was CD4+ T cells from blood, collected 12 months after liver transplant. The rearrangement links TRBV30 to TRBJ2-7; no clear D. CDR3: CAWSASEYYEQYF. The CDR3 bases are TGTGCCTGGAGTGCCTCCGAATACTACGAGCAGTACTTC.